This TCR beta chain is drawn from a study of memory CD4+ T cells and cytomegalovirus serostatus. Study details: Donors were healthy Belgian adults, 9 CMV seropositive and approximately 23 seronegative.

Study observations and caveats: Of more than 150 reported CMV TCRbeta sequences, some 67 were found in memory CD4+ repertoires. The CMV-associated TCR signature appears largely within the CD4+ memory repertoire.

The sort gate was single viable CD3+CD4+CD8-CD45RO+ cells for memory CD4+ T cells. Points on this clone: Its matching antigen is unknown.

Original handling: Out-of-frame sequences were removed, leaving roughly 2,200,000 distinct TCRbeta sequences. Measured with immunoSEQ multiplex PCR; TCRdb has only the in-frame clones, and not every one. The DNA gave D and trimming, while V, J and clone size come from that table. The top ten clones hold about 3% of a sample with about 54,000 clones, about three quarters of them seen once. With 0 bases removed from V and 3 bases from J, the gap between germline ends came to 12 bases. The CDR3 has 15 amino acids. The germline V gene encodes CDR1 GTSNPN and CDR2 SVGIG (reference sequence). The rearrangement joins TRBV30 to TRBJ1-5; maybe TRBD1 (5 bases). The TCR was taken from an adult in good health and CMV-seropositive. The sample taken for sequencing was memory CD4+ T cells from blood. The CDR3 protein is CAWSVGTYTNQPQHF. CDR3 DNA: TGTGCCTGGAGTGTGGGGACCTATACCAATCAGCCCCAGCATTTT.